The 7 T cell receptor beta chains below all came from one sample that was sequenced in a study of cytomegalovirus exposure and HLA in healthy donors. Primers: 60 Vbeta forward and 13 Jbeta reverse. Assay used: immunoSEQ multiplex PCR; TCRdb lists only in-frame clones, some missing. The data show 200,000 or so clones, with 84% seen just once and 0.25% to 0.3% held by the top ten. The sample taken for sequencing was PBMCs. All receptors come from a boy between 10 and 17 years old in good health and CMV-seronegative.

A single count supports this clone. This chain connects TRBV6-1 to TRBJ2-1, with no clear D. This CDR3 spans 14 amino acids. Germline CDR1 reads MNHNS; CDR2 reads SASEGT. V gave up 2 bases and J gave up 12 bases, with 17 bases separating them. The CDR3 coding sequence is TGTGCCAGCAGTGAATCCCTTCATGGCCCCTGGCAGTTCTTC. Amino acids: CASSESLHGPWQFF.

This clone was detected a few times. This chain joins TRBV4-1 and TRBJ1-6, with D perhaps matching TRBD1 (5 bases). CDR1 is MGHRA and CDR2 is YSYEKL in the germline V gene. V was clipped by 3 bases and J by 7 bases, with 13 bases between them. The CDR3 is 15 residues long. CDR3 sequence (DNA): TGCGCCAGCAGCCAGCCGTGGGAGGGGAATTCACCCCTCCACTTT. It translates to CASSQPWEGNSPLHF.

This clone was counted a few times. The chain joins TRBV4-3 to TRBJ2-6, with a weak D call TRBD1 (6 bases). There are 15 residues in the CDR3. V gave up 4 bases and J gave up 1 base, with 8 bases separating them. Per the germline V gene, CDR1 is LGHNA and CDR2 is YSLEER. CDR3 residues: CASSRDRSGANVLTF. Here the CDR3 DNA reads TGCGCCAGCAGCCGAGACAGGTCTGGGGCCAACGTCCTGACTTTC.

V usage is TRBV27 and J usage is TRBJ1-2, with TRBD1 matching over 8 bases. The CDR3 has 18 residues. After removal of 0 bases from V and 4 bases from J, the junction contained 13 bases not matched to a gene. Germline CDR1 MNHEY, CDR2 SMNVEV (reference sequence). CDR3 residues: CASSLSPTGQGGAYGYTF. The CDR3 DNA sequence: TGTGCCAGCAGTTTATCGCCCACTGGACAGGGAGGGGCCTATGGCTACACCTTC.

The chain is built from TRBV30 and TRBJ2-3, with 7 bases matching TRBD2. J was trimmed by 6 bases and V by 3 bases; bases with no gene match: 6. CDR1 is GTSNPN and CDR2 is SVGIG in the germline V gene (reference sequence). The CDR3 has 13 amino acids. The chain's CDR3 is CAWSGGMIDTQYF. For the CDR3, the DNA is TGTGCCTGGAGCGGGGGGATGATTGATACGCAGTATTTT.

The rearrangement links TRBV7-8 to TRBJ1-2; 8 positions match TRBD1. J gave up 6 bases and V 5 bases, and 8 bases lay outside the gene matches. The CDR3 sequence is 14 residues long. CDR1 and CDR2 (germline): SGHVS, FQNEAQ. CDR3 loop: CASSRTLDRDGYTF. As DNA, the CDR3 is TGTGCCAGCAGCCGGACCTTGGACAGGGATGGCTACACCTTC.

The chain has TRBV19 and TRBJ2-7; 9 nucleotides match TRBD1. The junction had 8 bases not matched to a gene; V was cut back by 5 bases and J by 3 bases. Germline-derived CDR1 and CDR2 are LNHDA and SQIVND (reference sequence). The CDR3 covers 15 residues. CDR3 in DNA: TGTGCCAGTAGTTCCCCGGGACAGGGATTCTACGAGCAGTACTTC. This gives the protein CASSSPGQGFYEQYF. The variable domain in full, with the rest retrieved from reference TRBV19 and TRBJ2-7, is DGGITQSPKYLFRKEGQNVTLSCEQNLNHDAMYWYRQDPGQGLRLIYYSQIVNDFQKGDIAEGYSVSREKKESFPLTVTSAQKNPTAFYLCASSSPGQGFYEQYFGPGTRLTVT.